Sequencing of this TCR beta chain was carried out in a study of tissue T cells after allogeneic stem cell transplantation. Findings and caveats of the study: This small cohort was clinically heterogeneous, and sampling depth was a limitation.

As concerns this clone: Antigen specificity is unknown. Gene names are the mouse ones.

TCRbeta CDR3 was sequenced at survey depth with template counts. Clones were sequenced by immunoSEQ multiplex PCR, and TCRdb holds only the in-frame ones, with some missing. Here the sample spans more than 4,000 clones, 40% to 55% being singletons. Stated time point: mouse harvest day 14 after allogeneic transplant. Each mouse received 10^7 T-cell-depleted marrow cells plus 10^6 splenic CD5+ T cells by tail vein. Sequencing used gut tissue. This TCR was sampled from a female BALB/c mouse given C57BL/6 T cells with graft-versus-host disease after an allogeneic hematopoietic cell transplant.

CDR3 bases read: TGTGCCAGCAGCCCGCGACTGGGGGGTCAAAACACCTTGTAC. Translation: CASSPRLGGQNTLY. The full-length CDR3 reads as CASSPRLGGQNTLYF. The rearrangement uses TRBV3 and TRBJ2-4, with TRBD2 matching over 9 bases. The read terminates 1 residue before the CDR3 end, so the remaining end is supplied by the germline J gene. V shed 5 bases, J shed 1 base, and the junction held 4 bases outside the gene matches. The germline CDR1 and CDR2 sequences are SNHLY and FYNGKV (reference sequence). CDR3 length: 15 residues.